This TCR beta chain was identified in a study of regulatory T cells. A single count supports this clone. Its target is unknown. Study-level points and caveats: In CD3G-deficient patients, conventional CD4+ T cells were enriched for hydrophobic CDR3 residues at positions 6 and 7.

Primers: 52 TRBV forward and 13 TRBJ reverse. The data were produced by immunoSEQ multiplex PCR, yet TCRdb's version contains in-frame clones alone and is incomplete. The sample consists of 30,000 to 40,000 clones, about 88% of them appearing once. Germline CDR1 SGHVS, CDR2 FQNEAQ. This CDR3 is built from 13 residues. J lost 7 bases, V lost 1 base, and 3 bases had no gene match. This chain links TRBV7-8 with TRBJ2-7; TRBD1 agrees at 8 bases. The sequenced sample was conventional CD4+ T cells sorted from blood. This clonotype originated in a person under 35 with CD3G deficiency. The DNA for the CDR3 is TGTGCCAGCAGCTTAGTAAGGACAGGGGAGCAGTACTTC. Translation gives CASSLVRTGEQYF. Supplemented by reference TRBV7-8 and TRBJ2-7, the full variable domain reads GAGVSQSPRYKVAKRGQDVALRCDPISGHVSLFWYQQALGQGPEFLTYFQNEAQLDKSGLPSDRFFAERPEGSVSTLKIQRTQQEDSAVYLCASSLVRTGEQYFGPGTRLTVT.